This TCR beta chain was retrieved from a study of T cells in Graves' hyperthyroidism and ophthalmopathy. Per germline, CDR1 LNHDA and CDR2 SQIVND (reference sequence). Trimming removed 9 bases at V and 6 bases at J, with 12 bases between. There are 12 residues in the CDR3. Study-level findings and limits: The model forecast ophthalmopathy, anticipating it by a median approximately 6.2 months before onset.

Thyroid ultrasound and orbital computed tomography, with clinical symptoms and serum thyroxine and TRAb, informed diagnoses. The investigators amplified TCR beta CDR3 regions from RNA transcripts. TCR CDR3 regions were first amplified by RT-PCR with HTBI primers. TCRdb re-called the multiplex PCR reads through MiXCR, storing one row per CDR3 protein. The table includes about 570,000 distinct CDR3 sequences, more than 45% detected once. On this clonotype: Its specificity is unknown.

V and J are TRBV19 and TRBJ1-5; D is perhaps TRBD1 (6 bases). This receptor was obtained from an adult woman with Graves' disease, either hyperthyroidism or ophthalmopathy (not recorded which). The sequenced material came from peripheral blood or thyroid tissue (not recorded which). The CDR3 loop reads CASAGAGQPQHF. The CDR3 nucleotides are TGTGCCAGCGCAGGGGCCGGTCAGCCCCAGCATTTT.